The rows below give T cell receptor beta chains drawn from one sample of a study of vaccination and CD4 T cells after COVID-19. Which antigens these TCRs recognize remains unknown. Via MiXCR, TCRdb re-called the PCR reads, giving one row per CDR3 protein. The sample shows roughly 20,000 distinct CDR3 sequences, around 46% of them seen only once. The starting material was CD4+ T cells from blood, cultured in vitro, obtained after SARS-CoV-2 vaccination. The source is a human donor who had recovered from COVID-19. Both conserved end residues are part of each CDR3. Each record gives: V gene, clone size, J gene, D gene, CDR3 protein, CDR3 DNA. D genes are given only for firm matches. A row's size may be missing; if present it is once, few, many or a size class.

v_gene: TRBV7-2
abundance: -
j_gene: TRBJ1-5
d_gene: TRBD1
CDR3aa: CASSSQGQGSQPQHF
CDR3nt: TGTGCCAGCAGCTCCCAAGGACAGGGGAGTCAGCCCCAGCATTTT

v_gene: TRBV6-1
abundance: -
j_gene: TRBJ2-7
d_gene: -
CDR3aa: CASSGSWRTYEQYF
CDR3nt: TGTGCCAGCAGTGGGTCCTGGCGGACCTACGAGCAGTACTTC

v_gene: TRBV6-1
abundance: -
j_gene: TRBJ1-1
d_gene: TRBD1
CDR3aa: CASSRGTEYTEAFF
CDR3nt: TGTGCCAGCAGTAGAGGGACAGAGTACACTGAAGCTTTCTTT

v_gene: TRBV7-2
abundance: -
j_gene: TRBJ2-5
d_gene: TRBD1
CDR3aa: CASSLVGGRETQYF
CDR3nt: TGTGCCAGCAGCTTAGTAGGGGGCCGGGAGACCCAGTACTTC

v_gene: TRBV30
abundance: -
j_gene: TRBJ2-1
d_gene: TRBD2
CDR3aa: CAWSWASGEYNEQFF
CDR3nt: TGTGCCTGGAGTTGGGCTAGCGGTGAATACAATGAGCAGTTCTTC

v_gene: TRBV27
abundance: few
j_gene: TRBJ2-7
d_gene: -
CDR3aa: CASSLFLGGEQYF
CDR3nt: TGTGCCAGCAGTTTATTTCTGGGTGGCGAGCAGTACTTC

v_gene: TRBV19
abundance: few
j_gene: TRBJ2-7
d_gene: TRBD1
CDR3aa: CASSPGQVSYEQYF
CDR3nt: TGTGCCAGTAGTCCGGGACAGGTCTCCTACGAGCAGTACTTC

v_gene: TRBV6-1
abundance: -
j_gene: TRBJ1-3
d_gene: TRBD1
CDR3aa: CASRRQGITGNTIYF
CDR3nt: TGTGCCAGCAGGCGACAGGGGATTACTGGAAACACCATATATTTT

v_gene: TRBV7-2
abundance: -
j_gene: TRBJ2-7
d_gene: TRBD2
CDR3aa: CASSLESSLAIHEQYF
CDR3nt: TGTGCCAGCAGCTTAGAGAGCTCACTAGCGATACACGAGCAGTACTTC

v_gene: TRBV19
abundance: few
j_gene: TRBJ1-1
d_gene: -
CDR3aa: CASRTQGNTEAFF
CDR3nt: TGTGCCAGTAGAACACAGGGGAACACTGAAGCTTTCTTT

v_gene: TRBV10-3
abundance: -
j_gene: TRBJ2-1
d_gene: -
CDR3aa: CAITSDAAGNEQFF
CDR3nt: TGTGCCATCACCTCGGACGCTGCTGGGAATGAGCAGTTCTTC

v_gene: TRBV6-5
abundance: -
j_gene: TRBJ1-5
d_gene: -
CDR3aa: CASSYSLDFRGRGQPQHF
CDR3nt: TGTGCCAGCAGTTACTCCCTGGATTTCCGTGGGCGCGGTCAGCCCCAGCATTTT

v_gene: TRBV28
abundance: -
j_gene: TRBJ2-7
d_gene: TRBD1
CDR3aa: CASRRTGGLYEQYF
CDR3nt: TGTGCCAGCAGGCGGACAGGGGGCTTATACGAGCAGTACTTC

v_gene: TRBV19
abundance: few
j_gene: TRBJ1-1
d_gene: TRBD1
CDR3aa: CASRWTGGMGTEAFF
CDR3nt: TGTGCCAGTAGATGGACAGGGGGCATGGGCACTGAAGCTTTCTTT

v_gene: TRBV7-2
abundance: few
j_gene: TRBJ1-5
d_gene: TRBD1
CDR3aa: CASSPGQNQPQHF
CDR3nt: TGTGCCAGCAGCCCGGGACAGAATCAGCCCCAGCATTTT

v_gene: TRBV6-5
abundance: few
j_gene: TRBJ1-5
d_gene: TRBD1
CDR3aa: CASSYSDRVGSNQPQHF
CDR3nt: TGTGCCAGCAGTTACTCCGACAGGGTTGGGAGCAATCAGCCCCAGCATTTT

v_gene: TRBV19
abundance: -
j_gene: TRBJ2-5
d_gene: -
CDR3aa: CASKFWREETQYF
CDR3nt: TGTGCCAGTAAGTTTTGGCGCGAAGAGACCCAGTACTTC

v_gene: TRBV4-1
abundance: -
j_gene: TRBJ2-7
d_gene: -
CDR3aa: CASSQVPEEQYF
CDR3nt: TGCGCCAGCAGCCAAGTGCCGGAGGAACAGTACTTC

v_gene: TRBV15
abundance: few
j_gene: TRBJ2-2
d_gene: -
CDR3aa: CATSRVRGTGELFF
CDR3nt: TGTGCCACCAGCAGAGTAAGGGGTACCGGGGAGCTGTTTTTT

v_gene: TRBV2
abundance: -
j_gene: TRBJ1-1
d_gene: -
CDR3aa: CASRQDQGGFTEAFF
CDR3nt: TGTGCCAGCAGGCAAGACCAAGGGGGATTTACTGAAGCTTTCTTT

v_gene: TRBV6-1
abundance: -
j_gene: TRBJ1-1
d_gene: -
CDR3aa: CASIRGGTTEAFF
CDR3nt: TGTGCCAGCATCAGAGGGGGGACCACTGAAGCTTTCTTT

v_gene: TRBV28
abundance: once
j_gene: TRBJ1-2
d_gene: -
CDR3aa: CASSLSSAANLIYGYTF
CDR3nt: TGTGCCAGCAGTTTATCGTCGGCAGCGAACTTGATCTATGGCTACACCTTC

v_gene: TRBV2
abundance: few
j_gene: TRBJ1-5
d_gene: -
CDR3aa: CASRGGTGQPQHF
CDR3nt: TGTGCCAGCAGGGGAGGGACGGGTCAGCCCCAGCATTTT

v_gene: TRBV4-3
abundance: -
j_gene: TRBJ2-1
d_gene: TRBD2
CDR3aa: CASSQVLAGGPGQNEQFF
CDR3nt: TGCGCCAGCAGCCAAGTACTAGCGGGGGGGCCGGGACAGAATGAGCAGTTCTTC

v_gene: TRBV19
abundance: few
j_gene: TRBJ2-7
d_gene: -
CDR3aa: CASSHQYRSYEQYF
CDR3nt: TGTGCCAGTAGTCATCAGTACCGTTCCTACGAGCAGTACTTC

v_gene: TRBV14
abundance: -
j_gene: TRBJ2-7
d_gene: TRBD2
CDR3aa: CASSQVRGVEQYF
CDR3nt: TGTGCCAGCAGCCAAGTACGGGGGGTCGAGCAGTACTTC